The entry below gives a single T cell receptor beta chain sequence along with its context. What it recognizes is unknown. Germline V gives CDR1 SNHLY, CDR2 FYNNEI. The V and J ends lost 4 bases and 4 bases, in that order; junction bases with no gene match: 12. The CDR3 is 16 residues long. The source of the sample is a study of graft-versus-host responses after intestinal transplantation. On the study more broadly: Transplant recipients had multivisceral, liver-intestinal, or isolated intestinal grafts.

Repertoires were generated with immunoSEQ multiplex PCR, while TCRdb's copy carries only in-frame clones and drops some. The sample lists 100,000 to 120,000 clones; over 85% were seen once. The source of this sequence is a human donor who received an intestinal transplant. Sequencing used unstimulated CD8+ T cells sorted from spleen or lymph node cells, obtained before intestinal transplant. The chain links TRBV2 to TRBJ1-2; TRBD1 matches 7 bases. As DNA, the CDR3 is TGTGCCAGCAGTGCCCCTTCCGGGACAGAAGCCTATGGCTACACCTTC. It yields the protein CASSAPSGTEAYGYTF.